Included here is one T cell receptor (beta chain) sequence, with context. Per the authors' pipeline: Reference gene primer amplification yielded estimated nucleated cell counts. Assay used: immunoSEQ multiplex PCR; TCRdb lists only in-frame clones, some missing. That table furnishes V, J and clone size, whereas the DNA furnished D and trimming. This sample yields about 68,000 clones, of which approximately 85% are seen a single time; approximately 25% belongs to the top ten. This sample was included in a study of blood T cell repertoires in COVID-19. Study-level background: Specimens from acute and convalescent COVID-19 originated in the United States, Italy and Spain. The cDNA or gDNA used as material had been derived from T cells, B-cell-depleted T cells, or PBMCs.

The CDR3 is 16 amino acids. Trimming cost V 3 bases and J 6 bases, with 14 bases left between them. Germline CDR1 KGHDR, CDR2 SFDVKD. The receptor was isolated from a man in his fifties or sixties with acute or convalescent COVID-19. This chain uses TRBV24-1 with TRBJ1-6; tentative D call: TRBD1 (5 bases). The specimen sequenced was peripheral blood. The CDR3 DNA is TGTGCCACCAGTGATCCGGGGGGTTGGGTTAATTCACCCCTCCACTTT. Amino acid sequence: CATSDPGGWVNSPLHF.